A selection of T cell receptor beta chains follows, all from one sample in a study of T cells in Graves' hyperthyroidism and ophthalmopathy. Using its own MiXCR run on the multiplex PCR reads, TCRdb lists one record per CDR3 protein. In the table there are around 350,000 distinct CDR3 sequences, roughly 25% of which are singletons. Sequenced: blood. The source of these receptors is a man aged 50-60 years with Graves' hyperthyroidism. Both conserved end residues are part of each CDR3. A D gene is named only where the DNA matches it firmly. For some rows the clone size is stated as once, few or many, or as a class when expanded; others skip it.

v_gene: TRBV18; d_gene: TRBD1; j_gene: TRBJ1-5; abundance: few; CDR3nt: TGTGCCAGCTCAAGGGACAGGGAAAGCAATCAGCCCCAGCATTTT; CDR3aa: CASSRDRESNQPQHF
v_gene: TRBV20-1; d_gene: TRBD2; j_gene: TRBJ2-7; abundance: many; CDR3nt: TGCAGTGCTAGAGATTATGTGCGGGAGGGTATCTCTGGCTACGAGCAGTACTTC; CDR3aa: CSARDYVREGISGYEQYF
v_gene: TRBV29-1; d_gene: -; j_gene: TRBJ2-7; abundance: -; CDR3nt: TGCAGCGTTGAAGAAAGTGGTTACTACGAGCAGTACTTC; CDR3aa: CSVEESGYYEQYF
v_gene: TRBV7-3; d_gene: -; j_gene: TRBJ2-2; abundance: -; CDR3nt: TGTGCCAGCAGCTTGGACGTGCCCGGGGAGCTGTTTTTT; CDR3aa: CASSLDVPGELFF
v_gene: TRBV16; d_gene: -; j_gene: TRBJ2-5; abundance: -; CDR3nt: TGTGCCAGCAGCCAATCGGGCGCAGGGGCCCAAGAGACCCAGTACTTC; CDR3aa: CASSQSGAGAQETQYF
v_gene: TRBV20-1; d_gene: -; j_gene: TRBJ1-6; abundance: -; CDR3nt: TGCAGTGCTAGTGAACAGGGCTCACCCCTCCACTTT; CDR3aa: CSASEQGSPLHF
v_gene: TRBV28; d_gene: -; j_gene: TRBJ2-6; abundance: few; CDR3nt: TGTGCCAGCAGTTTATTCCCATCTGGGGCCAACGTCCTGACTTTC; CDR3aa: CASSLFPSGANVLTF
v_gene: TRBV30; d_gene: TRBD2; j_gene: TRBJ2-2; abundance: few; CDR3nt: TGTGCCTGGAGTGGCGGGAGGAGGGCCGGGGAGCTGTTTTTT; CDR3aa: CAWSGGRRAGELFF
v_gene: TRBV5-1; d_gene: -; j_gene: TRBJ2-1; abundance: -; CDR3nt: TGCGCCAGCAGCCATGGTCGACCCTACAATGAGCAGTTCTTC; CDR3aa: CASSHGRPYNEQFF
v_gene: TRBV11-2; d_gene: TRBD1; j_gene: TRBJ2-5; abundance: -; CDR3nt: TGTGCCAGCAGCCCGAACCGAGGGGGCGGCCAAGAGACCCAGTACTTC; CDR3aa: CASSPNRGGGQETQYF
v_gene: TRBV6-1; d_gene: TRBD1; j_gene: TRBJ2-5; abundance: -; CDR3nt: TGTGCCAGCAGTTCAATACAGGGGAGTGAGACCCAGTACTTC; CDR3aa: CASSSIQGSETQYF
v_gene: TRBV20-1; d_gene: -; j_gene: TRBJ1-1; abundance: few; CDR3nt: TGCAGTGCTAGAGTGGGCCTAGGCAGGCATAACACTGAAGCTTTCTTT; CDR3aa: CSARVGLGRHNTEAFF
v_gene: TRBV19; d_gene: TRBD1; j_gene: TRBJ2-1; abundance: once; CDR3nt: TGTGCCAGTAGTACAGGGGGCAATATGAATGAGCAGTTCTTC; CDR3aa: CASSTGGNMNEQFF
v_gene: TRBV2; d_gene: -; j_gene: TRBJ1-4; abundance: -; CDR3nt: TGTGCCAGCAGTGGTGCGGGGGAAAAACTGTTTTTT; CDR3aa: CASSGAGEKLFF
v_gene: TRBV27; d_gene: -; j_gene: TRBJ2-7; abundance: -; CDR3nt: TGTGCCAGCAGTTTACACAGGCTTTCCTACGAGCAGTACTTC; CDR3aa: CASSLHRLSYEQYF
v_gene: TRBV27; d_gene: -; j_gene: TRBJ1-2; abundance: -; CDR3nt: TGTGCCAGCTCCCCTGACGGATCGAACTATGGCTACACCTTC; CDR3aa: CASSPDGSNYGYTF
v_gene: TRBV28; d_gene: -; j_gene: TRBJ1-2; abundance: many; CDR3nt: TGTGCCAGCAGCACCGGGGGGACTCTGGTCTTTAACTATGGCTACACCTTC; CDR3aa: CASSTGGTLVFNYGYTF
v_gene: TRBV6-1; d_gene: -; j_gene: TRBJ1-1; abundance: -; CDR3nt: TGTGCCAGTAAAAGGGGCACTGAAGCTTTCTTT; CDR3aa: CASKRGTEAFF